Listed below are T cell receptor beta chains from one sample, sequenced in a study of CD8+ T cells in alopecia areata. The repertoire was sequenced with immunoSEQ multiplex PCR; TCRdb's copy has only in-frame clones and lacks some. The repertoire includes about 200,000 clones, around three fifths of them detected once, and 4% to 6% sits in the top ten. Material for sequencing was CD8+ T cells sorted from blood. The receptors were sampled from a human donor in good health. Each CDR3 is given with its conserved first and last residue.

CDR3: CASSPRLVWFVDTQYF; J: TRBJ2-3; V: TRBV23-1
CDR3: CASSAQGLGTEAFF; J: TRBJ1-1; V: TRBV9
CDR3: CATGSSGETYF; J: TRBJ2-3; V: TRBV15
CDR3: CASSDPGDADGYTF; J: TRBJ1-2; V: TRBV2
CDR3: CSVVGLAEDRTQYF; J: TRBJ2-3; V: TRBV29-1
CDR3: CASSEGRTGQETQYF; J: TRBJ2-5; V: TRBV2
CDR3: CASSGPGRGRGNEQFF; J: TRBJ2-1; V: TRBV25-1
CDR3: CASSLDPANTEAFF; J: TRBJ1-1; V: TRBV5-6
CDR3: CASSYTHNEQFF; J: TRBJ2-1; V: TRBV6-5
CDR3: CSVEDFGPEAFF; J: TRBJ1-1; V: TRBV29-1
CDR3: CASSGDRGLETQYF; J: TRBJ2-5; V: TRBV7-8
CDR3: CSVPDRDGGYTF; J: TRBJ1-2; V: TRBV29-1
CDR3: CASSFAQGQNTEAFF; J: TRBJ1-1; V: TRBV7-9
CDR3: CASSLGRDLGTDTQYF; J: TRBJ2-3; V: TRBV13
CDR3: CASSDRPYEQYF; J: TRBJ2-7; V: TRBV2
CDR3: CASSHLNTGELFF; J: TRBJ2-2; V: TRBV4-2
CDR3: CSGTGTGGTDTQYF; J: TRBJ2-3; V: TRBV29-1
CDR3: CASSLGPTGRPPLHF; J: TRBJ1-6; V: TRBV13
CDR3: CASSEWGQPYEQYF; J: TRBJ2-7; V: TRBV6-1
CDR3: CASSVKDRYQETQYF; J: TRBJ2-5; V: TRBV9
CDR3: CASSGRGSAVADTQYF; J: TRBJ2-3; V: TRBV9
CDR3: CASSGVSGDWNTGELFF; J: TRBJ2-2; V: TRBV25-1
CDR3: CASSAMVGQPFSYGYTF; J: TRBJ1-2; V: TRBV9
CDR3: CASGWDPNYGYTF; J: TRBJ1-2; V: TRBV12-5
CDR3: CSASGTGGEQYF; J: TRBJ2-7; V: TRBV29-1